These T cell receptor beta chains were read from a single sample in a study of spatial heterogeneity in lung cancer. TCRdb re-called the 5' RACE reads through MiXCR, storing one row per CDR3 protein. Among under 40,000 distinct CDR3 sequences, around 5.5% were seen once, and the ten largest hold 20% to 30%. The sequencing here drew on PBMCs, taken at surgery. The source is a female donor with early-stage non-small cell lung cancer. CDR3s include the opening cysteine and the closing phenylalanine or tryptophan. Each record gives: clone size, J gene, V gene, D gene, CDR3 DNA, CDR3 protein. The D gene is left open where the match is weak. The size field is filled for only some rows; it gives once, few, many or a size class.

size: NA
J: TRBJ2-3
V: TRBV30
D: NA
DNA: TGTGCCTGGAATTCTATCGCAGATACGCAGTATTTT
CDR3: CAWNSIADTQYF

size: many
J: TRBJ1-1
V: TRBV3-1
D: NA
DNA: TGTGCCAGCAGCCAAGTTGGCGAGGACACTGAAGCTTTCTTT
CDR3: CASSQVGEDTEAFF

size: many
J: TRBJ2-7
V: TRBV3-1
D: NA
DNA: TGTGCCAGCAGTTTACTAGCTCGGCCTTACGAGCAGTACTTC
CDR3: CASSLLARPYEQYF

size: many
J: TRBJ2-7
V: TRBV20-1
D: NA
DNA: TGCAGTGCTAGACTCGTTAGCTACGAGCAGTACTTC
CDR3: CSARLVSYEQYF

size: many
J: TRBJ1-3
V: TRBV12-3/TRBV12-4
D: NA
DNA: TGTGCCAGCACCATTACAGGGAGCTCTGGAAACACCATATATTTT
CDR3: CASTITGSSGNTIYF

size: few
J: TRBJ2-5
V: TRBV15
D: NA
DNA: TGTGCCACCAGCAAGGGGATGGAGACCCAGTACTTC
CDR3: CATSKGMETQYF

size: many
J: TRBJ2-5
V: TRBV5-1
D: NA
DNA: TGCGCCAGCAGCTTGGTTCGCGGGGGCAGGGAGACCCAGTACTTC
CDR3: CASSLVRGGRETQYF

size: many
J: TRBJ1-1
V: TRBV20-1
D: NA
DNA: TGCAGTGCTAGAGATAGTCCAGGGAGGCCTGAAGCTTTCTTT
CDR3: CSARDSPGRPEAFF

size: many
J: TRBJ2-7
V: TRBV4-2
D: NA
DNA: TGTGCCAGCAGCCGGACGTTCGGGGGCTACGAGCAGTACTTC
CDR3: CASSRTFGGYEQYF

size: many
J: TRBJ2-5
V: TRBV5-1
D: TRBD1
DNA: TGCGCCAGCAGCTTGGCTGACAGGGGTGGAGAGACCCAGTACTTC
CDR3: CASSLADRGGETQYF

size: few
J: TRBJ1-2
V: TRBV6-1
D: NA
DNA: TGTGCCAGCAGTGTGGGACAACGTTATGGCTACACCTTC
CDR3: CASSVGQRYGYTF

size: few
J: TRBJ1-5
V: TRBV6-2/TRBV6-3
D: NA
DNA: TGTGCCAGCAGCTCCCCTGATCAGCCCCAGCATTTT
CDR3: CASSSPDQPQHF

size: few
J: TRBJ2-3
V: TRBV3-1
D: NA
DNA: TGTGCCAGCAGCCAGGGTTGGAGCGGCACAGATACGCAGTATTTT
CDR3: CASSQGWSGTDTQYF

size: many
J: TRBJ2-1
V: TRBV5-1
D: NA
DNA: TGCGCCAGCAGCCCCTCCAACAATGAGCAGTTCTTC
CDR3: CASSPSNNEQFF

size: NA
J: TRBJ1-4
V: TRBV20-1
D: NA
DNA: TGCAGTGCTATTGGTCTAAGTGGGGCAACTAATGAAAAACTGTTTTTT
CDR3: CSAIGLSGATNEKLFF

size: few
J: TRBJ1-5
V: TRBV12-3/TRBV12-4
D: NA
DNA: TGTGCCAGCAGTTTAGCGGGGCGAAATCAGCCCCAGCATTTT
CDR3: CASSLAGRNQPQHF

size: many
J: TRBJ2-3
V: TRBV7-7
D: TRBD2
DNA: TGTGCTAGCAGCTTAACGGGGGGACCGACAGATACGCAGTATTTT
CDR3: CASSLTGGPTDTQYF

size: few
J: TRBJ1-2
V: TRBV30
D: TRBD1
DNA: TGTGCCTTTACCGGGACAGGGCGCTACACCTTC
CDR3: CAFTGTGRYTF

size: NA
J: TRBJ1-3
V: TRBV30
D: TRBD1
DNA: TGTGCCTGGAGTGAGGGACAGTGGCCCGGAAACACCATATATTTT
CDR3: CAWSEGQWPGNTIYF

size: few
J: TRBJ2-5
V: TRBV27
D: NA
DNA: TGTGCCAGCAGTTTCAGGGAGACCCAGTACTTC
CDR3: CASSFRETQYF

size: many
J: TRBJ2-5
V: TRBV5-1
D: TRBD2
DNA: TGCGCCAGCAGCTTGGGACTGAGCGGGGGGGCCCAAGAGACCCAGTACTTC
CDR3: CASSLGLSGGAQETQYF

size: many
J: TRBJ2-7
V: TRBV28
D: NA
DNA: TGTGCCAGCAGTTTCCCCGGGGGAGGGGGCGAGCAGTACTTC
CDR3: CASSFPGGGGEQYF

size: many
J: TRBJ1-5
V: TRBV28
D: NA
DNA: TGTGCCAGCAGTCGAGAAGGACAGAAGCCCCAGCATTTT
CDR3: CASSREGQKPQHF

size: many
J: TRBJ1-1
V: TRBV6-5
D: NA
DNA: TGTGCCAGCAGTTACTCAGGGGTCCCCAGCACTGAAGCTTTCTTT
CDR3: CASSYSGVPSTEAFF

size: many
J: TRBJ1-1
V: TRBV28
D: NA
DNA: TGTGCCAGCAGTTTAAGGTCCGGATGGGCCTCTGAAGCTTTCTTT
CDR3: CASSLRSGWASEAFF

size: NA
J: TRBJ1-1
V: TRBV28
D: NA
DNA: TGTGCCAGCAGTTTGGGGGCGGGAAACACTGAAGCTTTCTTT
CDR3: CASSLGAGNTEAFF

size: NA
J: TRBJ1-5
V: TRBV2
D: NA
DNA: TGTGCCAGCAGAGTAGGACGGTATAGCAATCAGCCCCAGCATTTT
CDR3: CASRVGRYSNQPQHF

size: many
J: TRBJ2-1
V: TRBV29-1
D: NA
DNA: TGCAGCGTTGCCCGACAGTCCTCCTACAATGAGCAGTTCTTC
CDR3: CSVARQSSYNEQFF

size: many
J: TRBJ1-2
V: TRBV9
D: NA
DNA: TGTGCCAGCAGGGGAATTGGCAGCCTTCTTGGCTACACCTTC
CDR3: CASRGIGSLLGYTF

size: many
J: TRBJ2-7
V: TRBV4-1
D: NA
DNA: TGCGCCAGCAGCCAAGGATCCTTTGCCTACGAGCAGTACTTC
CDR3: CASSQGSFAYEQYF

size: many
J: TRBJ1-1
V: TRBV7-9
D: NA
DNA: TGTGCCAGCAGCTTGGGTCAGCTGAACACTGAAGCTTTCTTT
CDR3: CASSLGQLNTEAFF

size: few
J: TRBJ2-7
V: TRBV4-3
D: NA
DNA: TGCGCCAGCAGCCAAGCAATCCGATCCTACGAGCAGTACTTC
CDR3: CASSQAIRSYEQYF

size: many
J: TRBJ2-5
V: TRBV29-1
D: NA
DNA: TGCAGCGTTCTAACTCCTGGGGAGACCCAGTACTTC
CDR3: CSVLTPGETQYF

size: many
J: TRBJ2-2
V: TRBV5-4
D: NA
DNA: TGTGCCAGCAGCCAATCTGGGGGGGCTCAGCTGTTTTTT
CDR3: CASSQSGGAQLFF

size: many
J: TRBJ1-2
V: TRBV7-9
D: NA
DNA: TGTGCCAGCAGCTTTATGGGGGGCGATGGCTACACCTTC
CDR3: CASSFMGGDGYTF

size: NA
J: TRBJ1-2
V: TRBV9
D: TRBD1
DNA: TGTACCAGCAGCGTAGGACAGGGAGTTCACTATGGCTACACCTTC
CDR3: CTSSVGQGVHYGYTF

size: many
J: TRBJ2-7
V: TRBV5-6
D: NA
DNA: TGTGCCAGCAGCCCTGCGGGGCCCGCCGAGCAGTACTTC
CDR3: CASSPAGPAEQYF

size: many
J: TRBJ1-2
V: TRBV24-1
D: NA
DNA: TGTGCCACCAGTGAGTATGGATTCGGAGGCTACACCTTC
CDR3: CATSEYGFGGYTF

size: many
J: TRBJ2-7
V: TRBV9
D: NA
DNA: TGTGCCAGCAGCCTGGGAGTAGAACCCTACGAGCAGTACTTC
CDR3: CASSLGVEPYEQYF

size: NA
J: TRBJ1-2
V: TRBV15
D: NA
DNA: TGTGCCACTACTCCCGGGACGGTATACTATGGCTACACCTTC
CDR3: CATTPGTVYYGYTF

size: many
J: TRBJ2-3
V: TRBV12-3/TRBV12-4
D: NA
DNA: TGTGCCAGCAGTCCTACCACAGATACGCAGTATTTT
CDR3: CASSPTTDTQYF

size: many
J: TRBJ2-2
V: TRBV12-3/TRBV12-4
D: NA
DNA: TGTGCCAGCAGTGAGTTTGGCGGGGAGCTGTTTTTT
CDR3: CASSEFGGELFF

size: many
J: TRBJ1-4
V: TRBV19
D: TRBD1
DNA: TGTGCCAGTAGTCAAACAGGGGCGCGGAGTGAAAAACTGTTTTTT
CDR3: CASSQTGARSEKLFF